This entry lists 25 T cell receptor beta chains sequenced from one sample in a study of cytomegalovirus exposure and HLA in healthy donors. 13 Jbeta primers and 60 Vbeta primers were used for the PCR. Only in-frame clones appear in the TCRdb table, and some are missing; sequencing was by immunoSEQ multiplex PCR. The data show about 190,000 clones, 75% to 85% seen once. The material sequenced was PBMCs. The source of these receptors is a woman in her twenties or thirties in good health and CMV-seropositive.

A few counts support this clone. The chain employs TRBV7-8 and TRBJ2-7; no firm D call. V was cut by 2 bases and J by 3 bases, with 5 bases left in between. The CDR3 extends over 12 amino acids. Germline CDR1 is SGHVS and CDR2 is FQNEAQ. The DNA for the CDR3 is TGTGCCAGCAGCTTATGGAGCTACGAGCAGTACTTC. Amino acids: CASSLWSYEQYF.

V usage is TRBV28 and J usage is TRBJ2-2; TRBD2 agrees at 9 bases. Trimming took 6 bases from V and 8 from J; bases not matched to a gene: 16. CDR1 and CDR2 from the germline V gene are MDHEN and SYDVKM. The CDR3 has 17 amino acids. CDR3 DNA: TGTGCCAGCAGCTTTATCCCTCGGCTAGCGGGAACTGGGGAGCTGTTTTTT. Its protein is CASSFIPRLAGTGELFF.

The chain is built from TRBV5-1 and TRBJ2-1; 13 positions agree with TRBD2. V trimming: 6 bases; J trimming: 3 bases; junction bases outside the gene matches: 12. The CDR3 has 18 amino acids. CDR1 and CDR2 (germline): SGHRS, YFSETQ. CDR3 sequence: CASKDGTSGIGFYNEQFF. The CDR3 DNA reads as TGCGCCAGCAAGGACGGGACTAGCGGGATAGGCTTCTACAATGAGCAGTTCTTC.

This chain uses TRBV5-6 with TRBJ1-5; 7 nucleotides agree with TRBD1. This CDR3 comprises 14 residues. Germline V CDR1 and CDR2: SGHDT, YYEEEE. V shed 4 bases and J 9 bases; nucleotides not matched to a gene: 10. CDR3 amino acids: CASSRDSGLGPQHF. CDR3 DNA sequence: TGTGCCAGCAGCCGGGACAGTGGTTTGGGGCCCCAGCATTTT. Full variable domain (remainder filled in from reference TRBV5-6 and TRBJ1-5): DAGVTQSPTHLIKTRGQQVTLRCSPKSGHDTVSWYQQALGQGPQFIFQYYEEEERQRGNFPDRFSGHQFPNYSSELNVNALLLGDSALYLCASSRDSGLGPQHFGDGTRLSIL.

The chain is built from TRBV18 and TRBJ2-3; 9 positions agree with TRBD2. This CDR3 comprises 15 residues. V trimming: 3 bases; J trimming: 0 bases; junction bases outside the gene matches: 1. The V gene's germline CDR1 is KGHSH and CDR2 LQKENI. The DNA of the CDR3 is TGTGCCAGCTCACCGGGACTAGCCAGCACAGATACGCAGTATTTT. As protein: CASSPGLASTDTQYF.

The chain combines TRBV28 with TRBJ2-4; 8 bases fit TRBD2. Looked up from germline, CDR1 is MDHEN and CDR2 is SYDVKM. Losses at the gene ends were 5 bases for V and 5 bases for J; bases not matched to a gene: 5. The CDR3 sequence is 14 residues long. Written as DNA, the CDR3 is TGTGCCAGCAGTGGAAGCGGGGGTGAAAACATTCAGTACTTC. As protein: CASSGSGGENIQYF. Together with reference TRBV28 and TRBJ2-4, the CDR3 gives the full variable domain: DVKVTQSSRYLVKRTGEKVFLECVQDMDHENMFWYRQDPGLGLRLIYFSYDVKMKEKGDIPEGYSVSREKKERFSLILESASTNQTSMYLCASSGSGGENIQYFGAGTRLSVL.

V is TRBV28 and J is TRBJ2-5; possibly TRBD1 for D (6 bases). CDR3 length: 11 residues. Germline loops: CDR1 MDHEN, CDR2 SYDVKM. Trimming shortened V by 11 bases and J by 4 bases, and 11 bases separated the two germline ends. The CDR3 here is CAGGHGETQYF. CDR3 nucleotides: TGTGCCGGGGGCCACGGAGAGACCCAGTACTTC.

This clone was counted a few times. The rearrangement uses TRBV30 and TRBJ2-7; a possible D gene is TRBD2 (6 bases). Germline-derived CDR1 and CDR2 are GTSNPN and SVGIG (reference sequence). Trimming removed 3 bases from V and 1 base from J, with 16 bases in between. The length of the CDR3 is 15 residues. The CDR3 protein is CAWRMGGVPSYEQYF. The CDR3 DNA is TGTGCCTGGAGGATGGGGGGAGTCCCTTCCTACGAGCAGTACTTC.

This clone was observed a single time. As DNA, the CDR3 is TGTGCCAGTAGTTCATCGACAGGGGGCTGGAGTCAGCCCCAGCATTTT. It yields the protein CASSSSTGGWSQPQHF. V gene TRBV19 combines with J gene TRBJ1-5, with 10 bases matching TRBD1. The CDR3 is made up of 16 amino acids. The V gene end was trimmed by 5 bases and the J gene end by 6 bases; junction bases not matched to a gene: 10. Germline V gene data show CDR1 as LNHDA and CDR2 as SQIVND (reference sequence).

The chain joins TRBV7-2 to TRBJ2-5; possibly TRBD2 for D (6 bases). Germline V gives CDR1 SGHTA, CDR2 FQGNSA. The CDR3 has 12 amino acids. V lost 1 base and J 7 bases, leaving 7 bases between the germline ends. The CDR3 spells CASSLVGGTQYF. The DNA of the CDR3 is TGTGCCAGCAGCTTAGTGGGGGGGACCCAGTACTTC.

This chain uses TRBV5-1 with TRBJ2-3, with D possibly TRBD2 on 5 matching bases. V dropped 7 bases and J dropped 3 bases, with 9 bases sitting between them. Germline lookup yields CDR1 SGHRS and CDR2 YFSETQ. The CDR3 length is 12 residues. CDR3 coding DNA: TGCGCCAGCCGGCCGGGGACAGATACGCAGTATTTT. It specifies CASRPGTDTQYF. Based on the CDR3 plus reference TRBV5-1 and TRBJ2-3, the full variable domain is KAGVTQTPRYLIKTRGQQVTLSCSPISGHRSVSWYQQTPGQGLQFLFEYFSETQRNKGNFPGRFSGRQFSNSRSEMNVSTLELGDSALYLCASRPGTDTQYFGPGTRLTVL.

CDR3 DNA: TGTGCCAGCAGCTCGTCAGGGGGACCCTACGAGCAGTACTTC. Its protein product is CASSSSGGPYEQYF. The chain couples TRBV7-2 to TRBJ2-7; 7 nucleotides align to TRBD1. There are 14 residues in the CDR3. Germline CDR1 SGHTA, CDR2 FQGNSA. The V segment lost 4 bases and the J segment 2 bases; nucleotides outside the gene matches: 5.

The chain couples TRBV11-3 to TRBJ2-7, with a possible D match to TRBD2 (5 bases). The germline V gene has CDR1 SGHNT and CDR2 YENEEA. The CDR3 runs to 14 residues. Trimming removed 2 bases at V and 0 bases at J, with 8 bases between. DNA for the CDR3: TGTGCCAGCAGCTTACCCGGGGTCTCCTACGAGCAGTACTTC. Protein: CASSLPGVSYEQYF.

This clone was found a few times. The chain carries TRBV11-2 and TRBJ2-7, with 7 bases that match TRBD2. Trimming cost V 0 bases and J 5 bases; bases outside gene matches: 7. The length of the CDR3 is 15 residues. Per germline, CDR1 SGHAT and CDR2 FQNNGV. The CDR3 region is CASSLDPAGADEQYF. The CDR3 region has the DNA TGTGCCAGCAGCTTAGACCCGGCGGGAGCTGACGAGCAGTACTTC. The variable domain in full, completed from reference TRBV11-2 and TRBJ2-7, reads EAGVAQSPRYKIIEKRQSVAFWCNPISGHATLYWYQQILGQGPKLLIQFQNNGVVDDSQLPKDRFSAERLKGVDSTLKIQPAKLEDSAVYLCASSLDPAGADEQYFGPGTRLTVT.

The chain joins TRBV5-4 to TRBJ1-5; a possible D gene is TRBD1 (6 bases). The CDR3 is 13 residues long. From germline, CDR1 is SGHNT and CDR2 YYREEE (reference sequence). V dropped 4 bases and J dropped 4 bases, with 9 bases sitting between them. The CDR3 nucleotides read TGTGCCAGCAGCCGAGACAGGAATCAGCCCCAGCATTTT. Encoded protein: CASSRDRNQPQHF.

The rearrangement uses TRBV14 and TRBJ1-3; weak D call: TRBD1 (6 bases). Trimming cost V 4 bases and J 2 bases, with 12 bases left between them. CDR3 length: 15 amino acids. Germline assignment: CDR1 SGHDN and CDR2 FVKESK. The CDR3 here is CASSPGTGPGNTIYF. CDR3 sequence (DNA): TGTGCCAGCAGCCCTGGCACAGGGCCTGGAAACACCATATATTTT.

The chain uses TRBV28 and TRBJ2-3; 8 bases map to TRBD1. The CDR3 spans 14 residues. Germline loops: CDR1 MDHEN, CDR2 SYDVKM. Trimming took 6 bases from V and 7 from J; bases not matched to a gene: 9. CDR3 nucleotide sequence: TGTGCCAGCAGGCCGACAGGGGCATTCCATACGCAGTATTTT. It translates to CASRPTGAFHTQYF.

This chain joins TRBV19 and TRBJ2-2; TRBD1 might be the D (6 bases). V was pared by 5 bases and J by 6 bases, with 13 bases between. Germline assignment: CDR1 LNHDA and CDR2 SQIVND (reference sequence). The CDR3 sequence is 14 residues long. The chain's CDR3 is CASSSRGWAGELFF. CDR3 in DNA: TGTGCCAGTAGTTCCAGGGGATGGGCCGGGGAGCTGTTTTTT.

The chain links TRBV5-5 to TRBJ2-5; D is unclear. The J call may not be correct, given that the DNA end is closer to TRBJ2-7. Looked up from germline, CDR1 is SGHKS and CDR2 is YYEKEE (reference sequence). The CDR3 sequence is 14 residues long. The CDR3 protein is CASSSMLSSYEQYF. The CDR3 DNA reads TGTGCCAGCAGCTCGATGTTAAGCTCCTACGAGCAGTACTTC.

The rearrangement links TRBV19 to TRBJ2-2; 10 bases line up with TRBD2. Trimming cost V 0 bases and J 1 base; bases outside gene matches: 8. The CDR3 is made up of 19 amino acids. CDR1 LNHDA and CDR2 SQIVND come from the germline V gene (reference sequence). This CDR3 is CASSIDRASGGQNTGELFF. CDR3 DNA: TGTGCCAGTAGTATAGATCGGGCTAGCGGGGGTCAGAACACCGGGGAGCTGTTTTTT.

This clone was observed a handful of times. The rearrangement joins TRBV5-4 to TRBJ1-6; D is possibly TRBD1 (5 bases). Germline V gene data show CDR1 as SGHNT and CDR2 as YYREEE (reference sequence). This CDR3 is built from 16 residues. V dropped 2 bases and J dropped 6 bases, with 15 bases sitting between them. CDR3: CASSLDPYGGNSPLHF. The DNA for the CDR3 is TGTGCCAGCAGCTTAGATCCGTACGGGGGTAATTCACCCCTCCACTTT.

This chain connects TRBV5-1 to TRBJ2-7; 10 nucleotides agree with TRBD1. The CDR3 sequence is 19 residues long. CDR1 is SGHRS and CDR2 is YFSETQ in the germline V gene. The V segment lost 4 bases and the J segment 0 bases; nucleotides outside the gene matches: 16. The CDR3 loop reads CASSRQPPGTGALSYEQYF. The CDR3, as DNA: TGCGCCAGCAGCCGGCAGCCACCCGGGACAGGGGCCCTCTCCTACGAGCAGTACTTC.

In regard to this clone: At one end, the junction sequence differs from germline, possibly due to a read error. This chain uses TRBV6-1 with TRBJ2-7; weak D call: TRBD2 (6 bases). The V gene's germline CDR1 is MNHNS and CDR2 SASEGT. The CDR3 runs to 12 residues. The CDR3 spells CTSTLGGYEQYF. Written as DNA, the CDR3 is TGTACCAGCACACTTGGAGGGTACGAGCAGTACTTC.

J is TRBJ1-2 and V is TRBV6-6, with D perhaps matching TRBD1 (6 bases). With 5 bases removed from V and 4 bases from J, the gap between germline ends came to 11 bases. Germline loops: CDR1 MNHNY, CDR2 SVGAGI (reference sequence). The CDR3 is 13 residues long. The CDR3 DNA reads as TGTGCCAGCAGTACCCACAGGGTCTATGGCTACACCTTC. Translation: CASSTHRVYGYTF.

The chain has TRBV6-5 and TRBJ2-5; the D gene is possibly TRBD2 (7 bases). CDR3 size: 16 residues. V gave up 4 bases and J gave up 8 bases, with 23 bases separating them. The germline gives CDR1 MNHEY, CDR2 SVGAGI. DNA for the CDR3: TGTGCCAGCAGTTTATGGAGGGGGGGCCAGGCTGAAACCCAGTACTTC. Translated: CASSLWRGGQAETQYF.